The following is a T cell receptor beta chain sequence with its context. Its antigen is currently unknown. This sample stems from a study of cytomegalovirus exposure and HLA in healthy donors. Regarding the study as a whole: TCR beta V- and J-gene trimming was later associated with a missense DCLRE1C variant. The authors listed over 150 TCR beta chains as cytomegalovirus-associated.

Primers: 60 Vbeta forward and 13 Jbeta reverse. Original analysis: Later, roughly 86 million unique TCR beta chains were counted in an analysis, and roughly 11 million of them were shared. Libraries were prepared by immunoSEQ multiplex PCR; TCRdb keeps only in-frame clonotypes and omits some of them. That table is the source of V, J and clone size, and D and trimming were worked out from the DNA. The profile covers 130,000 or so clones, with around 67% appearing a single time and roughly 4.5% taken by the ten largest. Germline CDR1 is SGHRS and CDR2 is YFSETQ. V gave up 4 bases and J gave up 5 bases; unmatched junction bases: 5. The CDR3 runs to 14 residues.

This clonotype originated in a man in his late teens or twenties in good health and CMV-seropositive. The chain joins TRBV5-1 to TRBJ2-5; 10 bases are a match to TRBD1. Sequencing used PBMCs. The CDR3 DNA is TGCGCCAGCAGCCTACGACAGGGGGCCGAGACCCAGTACTTC. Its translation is CASSLRQGAETQYF. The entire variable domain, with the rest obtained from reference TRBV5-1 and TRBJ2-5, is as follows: KAGVTQTPRYLIKTRGQQVTLSCSPISGHRSVSWYQQTPGQGLQFLFEYFSETQRNKGNFPGRFSGRQFSNSRSEMNVSTLELGDSALYLCASSLRQGAETQYFGPGTRLLVL.